Following are 29 T cell receptor beta chains from one sample sequenced in a study of STAT3 mutations in large granular lymphocyte leukemia (dated by TCRdb to 2018 to 2020). For these receptors, no antigen is known. Library generation was performed with the immunoSEQ multiplex PCR assay. Here the immuneACCESS table is served through TCRdb, limited to in-frame sequences with V and J called. Missing clones are a known gap in these copies; in checked studies unresolved V genes cover under half, and the rest lacks a known reason. This sample holds around 30,000 clones; around 88% were observed only once. The ten largest clones add up to about an eighth of the sample. Study-wide findings and limitations: Every T-LGLL patient showed at least one immunodominant TCRbeta clonotype, and about half showed multiple immunodominant subclonotypes.

Sequenced material: peripheral blood mononuclear cells. All receptors derive from a man aged 60 to 69 with T-cell large granular lymphocyte leukemia. Some clones in this sample may be carry-over from other donors' samples. The age is the age at diagnosis.

The rearrangement uses TRBV30 and TRBJ1-1; D gene unclear. In germline, CDR1 is GTSNPN, CDR2 SVGIG (reference sequence). Trimming pared 1 base from V and 0 bases from J, leaving 3 bases between. The CDR3 totals 12 residues. The CDR3 reads CAWSEVNTEAFF. The CDR3 DNA reads as TGTGCCTGGAGTGAGGTGAACACTGAAGCTTTCTTT.

V and J are TRBV5-1 and TRBJ2-5, with D possibly called TRBD1 or TRBD2 (5 bases each). The germline V gene has CDR1 SGHRS and CDR2 YFSETQ. The germline V and J ends were trimmed by 0 bases and 0 bases, with 21 bases remaining between them. The CDR3 consists of 19 residues. CDR3 loop: CASSLAPGPSSDHQETQYF. The CDR3, as DNA: TGCGCCAGCAGCTTGGCGCCGGGACCCTCGAGCGATCACCAAGAGACCCAGTACTTC.

The V gene is TRBV7-8, the J gene TRBJ1-1; D remains unclear. Trimming shortened V by 0 bases and J by 4 bases, and 9 bases separated the two germline ends. The CDR3 spans 14 residues. CDR1 is SGHVS and CDR2 is FQNEAQ in the germline V gene. The DNA for the CDR3 is TGTGCCAGCAGCTTAGCGGACCTCCCCACTGAAGCTTTCTTT. This gives the protein CASSLADLPTEAFF.

The rearrangement joins TRBV28 to TRBJ2-2; 14 bases map to TRBD2. Per germline, CDR1 MDHEN and CDR2 SYDVKM. CDR3 length: 16 amino acids. Trimming at V came to 6 bases and at J to 8 bases, leaving 8 bases not matched to a gene. The CDR3 sequence: CASSLRGLAGEGELFF. In DNA form, the CDR3 reads TGTGCCAGCAGCTTGCGGGGACTAGCGGGAGAAGGGGAGCTGTTTTTT.

The V call is TRBV7-8, the J call TRBJ1-2; D is unclear. There are 15 residues in the CDR3. CDR1 is SGHVS, CDR2 FQNEAQ, per germline. V dropped 1 base and J dropped 5 bases, with 14 bases sitting between them. CDR3 bases: TGTGCCAGCAGCTTAGAGCCCGGCAGTCCTTATGGCTACACCTTC. Its translation is CASSLEPGSPYGYTF.

This clone was seen only a few times. This chain uses TRBV7-9 with TRBJ1-5; D is ambiguous. CDR3 length: 13 residues. In germline, CDR1 is SEHNR, CDR2 FQNEAQ (reference sequence). Trimming shortened V by 0 bases and J by 3 bases, and 3 bases separated the two germline ends. CDR3 sequence: CASSLATNQPQHF. The CDR3 DNA reads as TGTGCCAGCAGCTTAGCCACCAATCAGCCCCAGCATTTT.

The chain is built from TRBV18 and TRBJ2-7; weak D call: TRBD2 (6 bases). The CDR3 consists of 19 residues. Per germline, CDR1 KGHSH and CDR2 LQKENI. Trimming removed 3 bases at V and 6 bases at J, with 30 bases between. This CDR3 reads CASSPYQEGLYEGSVEQYF. In nucleotides, the CDR3 is TGTGCCAGCTCACCCTATCAGGAGGGGCTGTACGAGGGATCCGTCGAGCAGTACTTC. The full variable domain, its missing parts supplied by reference TRBV18 and TRBJ2-7, is NAGVMQNPRHLVRRRGQEARLRCSPMKGHSHVYWYRQLPEEGLKFMVYLQKENIIDESGMPKERFSAEFPKEGPSILRIQQVVRGDSAAYFCASSPYQEGLYEGSVEQYFGPGTRLTVT.

The chain has TRBV5-1 and TRBJ2-7; D perhaps matches TRBD1 (5 bases). The V end lost 1 base, the J end lost 6 bases, and 17 bases lay between the germline ends. Per germline, CDR1 SGHRS and CDR2 YFSETQ. The CDR3 runs to 15 residues. DNA of the CDR3: TGCGCCAGCAGCTTGACCAGGGAAATGGGGCTCGAGCAGTACTTC. This gives the protein CASSLTREMGLEQYF. The variable domain in full, with the rest retrieved from reference TRBV5-1 and TRBJ2-7, is KAGVTQTPRYLIKTRGQQVTLSCSPISGHRSVSWYQQTPGQGLQFLFEYFSETQRNKGNFPGRFSGRQFSNSRSEMNVSTLELGDSALYLCASSLTREMGLEQYFGPGTRLTVT.

This chain uses TRBV19 with TRBJ2-2; D unresolved. This CDR3 is built from 14 residues. Per germline, CDR1 LNHDA and CDR2 SQIVND (reference sequence). V lost 3 bases, J lost 2 bases, and 7 bases lay in between. The CDR3 reads CASSIGFNTGELFF. The CDR3 DNA reads TGTGCCAGTAGTATCGGGTTCAACACCGGGGAGCTGTTTTTT.

To note about this clone: Different DNA sequences within this sample yield the same CDR3. The rearrangement joins TRBV7-9 to TRBJ2-7; 8 bases match TRBD1. Unmatched junction bases numbered 10, after V lost 5 bases and J lost 4 bases. The V gene's germline CDR1 is SEHNR and CDR2 FQNEAQ (reference sequence). The CDR3 loop spans 15 amino acids. The CDR3 loop is CASSPLDRGGYEQYF. CDR3 nucleotide sequence: TGTGCCAGCAGCCCCCTCGACAGGGGAGGTTACGAGCAGTACTTC. The entire variable domain, with the rest obtained from reference TRBV7-9 and TRBJ2-7, is as follows: DTGVSQNPRHKITKRGQNVTFRCDPISEHNRLYWYRQTLGQGPEFLTYFQNEAQLEKSRLLSDRFSAERPKGSFSTLEIQRTEQGDSAMYLCASSPLDRGGYEQYFGPGTRLTVT.

In its sample, this clone is medium-sized. The chain uses TRBV2 and TRBJ1-2; tentative D call: TRBD1 (5 bases). The CDR3 has 12 residues. Germline V gene lookup returns CDR1 SNHLY and CDR2 FYNNEI. Between the trimmed V and J ends, which lost 4 bases and 5 bases, there was a span of 8 bases. The CDR3 spells CASSAEGYGYTF. The CDR3 DNA reads TGTGCCAGCAGTGCCGAGGGGTATGGCTACACCTTC.

The CDR3 here is CASSLVGAGETQYF. The CDR3 DNA reads as TGTGCCAGCAGCTTAGTGGGGGCGGGAGAGACCCAGTACTTC. The chain recombines TRBV7-2 with TRBJ2-5, with a weak D call TRBD1 (6 bases). V was trimmed by 1 base and J by 4 bases, leaving 10 bases between them. Germline CDR1 is SGHTA and CDR2 is FQGNSA. The CDR3 has 14 amino acids.

The chain carries TRBV5-4 and TRBJ2-5; 9 bases align to TRBD1. The CDR3 consists of 15 residues. Germline values: CDR1 SGHNT, CDR2 YYREEE (reference sequence). J was trimmed by 5 bases and V by 4 bases; bases with no gene match: 9. The CDR3 DNA reads as TGTGCCAGCAGCCCCACAGGGGGCCCCAGGGAGACCCAGTACTTC. It encodes CASSPTGGPRETQYF.

The chain is built from TRBV2 and TRBJ2-7; TRBD1 is a possible D gene (5 bases). V was pared by 3 bases and J by 2 bases, with 11 bases between. Germline V gives CDR1 SNHLY, CDR2 FYNNEI. This CDR3 spans 14 amino acids. CDR3 residues: CASSDRDRPYEQYF. CDR3 coding DNA: TGTGCCAGCAGTGACAGGGATCGTCCCTACGAGCAGTACTTC.

The chain combines TRBV5-5 with TRBJ2-6; TRBD1 agrees at 7 bases. The CDR3 is made up of 18 amino acids. The V segment lost 1 base and the J segment 2 bases; nucleotides outside the gene matches: 9. The germline V gene has CDR1 SGHKS and CDR2 YYEKEE (reference sequence). DNA of the CDR3: TGTGCCAGCAGCTTGATCCAGACAGGGTGGGCTGGGGCCAACGTCCTGACTTTC. As protein: CASSLIQTGWAGANVLTF.

In its sample, this clone was seen a few times. Germline and junction disagree at one end, which may indicate a read error. The chain uses TRBV7-9 and TRBJ2-7; D gene uncertain. The CDR3 runs 12 residues. Germline CDR1 and CDR2: SEHNR and FQNEAQ (reference sequence). The CDR3 spells CASSLARAGPTF. For the CDR3, the DNA is TGTGCCAGCAGCTTAGCTAGGGCAGGCCCTACCTTC.

This clone was counted a single time. The chain recombines TRBV9 with TRBJ1-1; D is ambiguous. The germline V gene has CDR1 SGDLS and CDR2 YYNGEE. CDR3 length: 15 residues. V lost 3 bases to trimming and J lost 4 bases, with 16 bases between them. CDR3 sequence reads: CASSAGVAVVTEAFF. For the CDR3, the DNA is TGTGCCAGCAGCGCCGGAGTGGCGGTGGTCACTGAAGCTTTCTTT.

This chain uses TRBV7-2 with TRBJ2-7; 7 bases align to TRBD1. This CDR3 region has 19 residues. J was trimmed by 3 bases and V by 2 bases; bases with no gene match: 19. CDR1 and CDR2 from the germline V gene are SGHTA and FQGNSA. Written as DNA, the CDR3 is TGTGCCAGCAGCTTAAGGGTATCATCCGGGACAGCCAACCTCTACGAGCAGTACTTC. It yields the protein CASSLRVSSGTANLYEQYF.

The genes are TRBV5-3 and TRBJ1-5; no definite D call. TRBV5-3 carries the ORF label, with uncertain function. The CDR3 totals 12 residues. V lost 4 bases, J lost 5 bases, and 7 bases lay in between. As DNA, the CDR3 is TGTGCCAGAAGCCTCAGAGATCAGCCCCAGCATTTT. Translating it yields CARSLRDQPQHF.

This clone was seen just once. The J gene is TRBJ2-7, the V gene TRBV15, with TRBD2 matching 8 bases. The CDR3 sequence is 17 residues long. V shed 0 bases, J shed 0 bases, and the junction held 7 bases outside the gene matches. CDR1 is LNHNV and CDR2 is YYDKDF in the germline V gene (reference sequence). This CDR3 is CATSRDELAVSSYEQYF. As DNA, the CDR3 is TGTGCCACCAGCAGAGATGAACTAGCGGTGAGCTCCTACGAGCAGTACTTC.

The chain combines TRBV4-1 with TRBJ2-2; D unresolved. The CDR3 spans 14 residues. V shed 0 bases and J shed 4 bases, with 6 bases lying between them. Germline V gene sequence: CDR1 MGHRA, CDR2 YSYEKL. The CDR3 sequence is CASSQDTPTGELFF. The CDR3 DNA reads as TGCGCCAGCAGCCAAGACACCCCCACCGGGGAGCTGTTTTTT.

The chain recombines TRBV23-1 with TRBJ1-2, with D perhaps TRBD1 (5 bases). TRBV23-1 is an ORF; its function is uncertain. V was shortened by 0 bases and J by 5 bases, with 19 bases between the two germline ends. The CDR3 has 17 residues. The CDR3, as DNA: TGCGCCAGCAGTCAATCTTCGGGTTCTGGGGGAATATATGGCTACACCTTC. This gives the protein CASSQSSGSGGIYGYTF.

V and J are TRBV5-4 and TRBJ2-7; D remains ambiguous. Between the trimmed V and J ends, which lost 4 bases and 3 bases, there was a span of 17 bases. There are 15 residues in the CDR3. Germline CDR1 and CDR2: SGHNT and YYREEE (reference sequence). The CDR3 loop is CASSPPPPRIYEQYF. The CDR3 DNA is TGTGCCAGCAGCCCCCCCCCTCCTAGAATCTACGAGCAGTACTTC.

The J gene is TRBJ1-2, the V gene TRBV6-6; 10 bases are a match to TRBD1. Per germline, CDR1 MNHNY and CDR2 SVGAGI (reference sequence). The junction had 5 bases not matched to a gene; V was cut back by 0 bases and J by 4 bases. The CDR3 length is 16 residues. CDR3 bases: TGTGCCAGCAGTTACTCGGGACAGGGGCTTGGCTATGGCTACACCTTC. It specifies CASSYSGQGLGYGYTF.

The chain combines TRBV6-1 with TRBJ2-1; 8 bases are a match to TRBD1. Trimming at V came to 7 bases and at J to 10 bases, leaving 15 bases not matched to a gene. CDR3 length: 15 amino acids. Germline CDR1 and CDR2: MNHNS and SASEGT. CDR3 region: CASTRQLQGANEQFF. CDR3 coding DNA: TGTGCCAGCACCAGACAGTTGCAGGGGGCGAACGAGCAGTTCTTC.

This clone was found a few times. V is TRBV15 and J is TRBJ1-1, with unresolved D. Trimming removed 5 bases from V and 1 base from J, with 11 bases in between. Per germline, CDR1 LNHNV and CDR2 YYDKDF (reference sequence). The CDR3 spans 14 residues. CDR3 protein: CATSFNAGNTEAFF. CDR3 coding DNA: TGTGCCACCAGCTTTAACGCGGGGAACACTGAAGCTTTCTTT.

This rearrangement joins TRBV30 to TRBJ1-2; a weak D match, TRBD1 (6 bases). This CDR3 contains 17 residues. The germline V and J ends were trimmed by 0 bases and 6 bases, with 23 bases remaining between them. Germline V CDR1 and CDR2: GTSNPN, SVGIG (reference sequence). CDR3 sequence (DNA): TGTGCCTGGAGTGTACGAATCCAGGGGAGAGGTTACAATGGCTACACCTTC. This codes for CAWSVRIQGRGYNGYTF.

This clone came up a few times. This sequence joins TRBV4-1 and TRBJ1-2; 9 positions agree with TRBD1. V shed 0 bases, J shed 2 bases, and the junction held 1 base outside the gene matches. The CDR3 length is 15 residues. From germline, CDR1 is MGHRA and CDR2 YSYEKL. This CDR3 reads CASSQEQGANYGYTF. The CDR3 nucleotides read TGCGCCAGCAGCCAAGAACAGGGGGCAAACTATGGCTACACCTTC.

This chain connects TRBV5-5 to TRBJ2-7; perhaps TRBD2 as D (6 bases). In germline, CDR1 is SGHKS, CDR2 YYEKEE (reference sequence). The CDR3 runs to 17 residues. Trimming removed 3 bases from V and 4 bases from J, with 23 bases in between. CDR3 sequence (DNA): TGTGCCAGCAGCTCGCCGGTGGGAGGTAGTCGACATTACGAGCAGTACTTC. Its translation: CASSSPVGGSRHYEQYF.